This T cell receptor beta chain was identified during a study of shared clonotypes between healthy human individuals. As for the study in general: The cohort had a couple of women and a few men, ages 18 to 49. Donors had three CD4 naive, three CD4 memory, two CD8 naive and one CD8 memory plate apiece. Study-wide results and caveats: Represented diversity (both genetic and exposure-history) was limited by the small number of donors.

The CDR3 length is 17 residues. Germline values: CDR1 SGHRS, CDR2 YFSETQ. V dropped 2 bases and J dropped 3 bases, with 20 bases sitting between them. As processed by the authors: Filtering differed since immunoSEQ provided only junctions, with no quality scores. Sequenced by immunoSEQ multiplex PCR; TCRdb stores in-frame clones only, minus some. That table furnishes V, J and clone size, whereas the DNA furnished D and trimming. The table records some 1,600,000 clones, approximately 98% of them present only once. Points on this clone: Its specificity is not known.

The source is a man aged 25-40 years in good health. The V call is TRBV5-1, the J call TRBJ2-5; D tentatively fits TRBD1 or TRBD2 (7 bases each). The sample was naive CD4+ T cells sorted from blood. Documented subset: CD45RA+ positively selected. CDR3 amino acids: CASSFWEGASSEETQYF. In DNA form, the CDR3 reads TGCGCCAGCAGCTTCTGGGAGGGGGCCTCGTCTGAAGAGACCCAGTACTTC.